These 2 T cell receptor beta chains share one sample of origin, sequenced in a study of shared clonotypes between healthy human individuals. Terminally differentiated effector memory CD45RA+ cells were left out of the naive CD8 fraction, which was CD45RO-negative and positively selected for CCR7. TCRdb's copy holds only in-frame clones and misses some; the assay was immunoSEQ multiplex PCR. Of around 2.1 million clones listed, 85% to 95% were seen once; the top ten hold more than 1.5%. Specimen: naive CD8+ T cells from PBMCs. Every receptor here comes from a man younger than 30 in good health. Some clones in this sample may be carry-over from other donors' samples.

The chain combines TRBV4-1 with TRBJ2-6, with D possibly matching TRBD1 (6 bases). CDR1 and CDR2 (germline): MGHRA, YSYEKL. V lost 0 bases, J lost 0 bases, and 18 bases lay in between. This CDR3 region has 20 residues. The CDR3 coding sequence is TGCGCCAGCAGCCAAGATTACGGGGCAGGGGCGCTCTCTGGGGCCAACGTCCTGACTTTC. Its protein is CASSQDYGAGALSGANVLTF.

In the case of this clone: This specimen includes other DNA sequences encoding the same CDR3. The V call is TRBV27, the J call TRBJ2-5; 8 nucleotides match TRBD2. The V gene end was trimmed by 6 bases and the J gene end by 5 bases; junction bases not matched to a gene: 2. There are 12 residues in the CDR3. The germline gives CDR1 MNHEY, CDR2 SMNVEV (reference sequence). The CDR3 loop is CASRAGVETQYF. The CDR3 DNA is TGTGCCAGCAGAGCGGGAGTGGAGACCCAGTACTTC.